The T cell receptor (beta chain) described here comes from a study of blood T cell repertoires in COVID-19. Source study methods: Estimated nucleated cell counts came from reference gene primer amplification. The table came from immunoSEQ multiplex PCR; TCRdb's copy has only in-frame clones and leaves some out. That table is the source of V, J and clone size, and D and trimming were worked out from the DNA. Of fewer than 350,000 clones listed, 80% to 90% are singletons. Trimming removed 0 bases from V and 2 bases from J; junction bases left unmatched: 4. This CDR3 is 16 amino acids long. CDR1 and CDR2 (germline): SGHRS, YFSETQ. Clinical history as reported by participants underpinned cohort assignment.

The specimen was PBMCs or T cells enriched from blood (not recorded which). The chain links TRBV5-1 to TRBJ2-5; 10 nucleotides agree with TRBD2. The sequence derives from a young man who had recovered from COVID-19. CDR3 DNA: TGCGCCAGCAGCTTGGATTTAGCGGGGGGACAAGAGACCCAGTACTTC. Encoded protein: CASSLDLAGGQETQYF.